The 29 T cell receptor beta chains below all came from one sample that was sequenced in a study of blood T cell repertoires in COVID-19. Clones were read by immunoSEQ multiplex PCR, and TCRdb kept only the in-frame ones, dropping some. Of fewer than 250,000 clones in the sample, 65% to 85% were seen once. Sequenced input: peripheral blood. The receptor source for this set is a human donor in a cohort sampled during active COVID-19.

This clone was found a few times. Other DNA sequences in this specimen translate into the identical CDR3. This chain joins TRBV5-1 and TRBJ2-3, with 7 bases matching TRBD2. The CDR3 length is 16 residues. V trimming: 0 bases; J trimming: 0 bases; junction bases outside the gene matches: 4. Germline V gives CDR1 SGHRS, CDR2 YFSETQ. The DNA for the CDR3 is TGCGCCAGCAGCTTGGGACTAGCCGCTAGCACAGATACGCAGTATTTT. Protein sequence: CASSLGLAASTDTQYF.

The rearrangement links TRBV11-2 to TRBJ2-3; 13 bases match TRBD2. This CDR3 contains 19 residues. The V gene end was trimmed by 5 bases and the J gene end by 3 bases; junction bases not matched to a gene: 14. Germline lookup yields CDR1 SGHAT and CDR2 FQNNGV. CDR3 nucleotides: TGTGCCAGCAGCACAACAACCCGACTAGCGGGAGGTAAAACAGATACGCAGTATTTT. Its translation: CASSTTTRLAGGKTDTQYF.

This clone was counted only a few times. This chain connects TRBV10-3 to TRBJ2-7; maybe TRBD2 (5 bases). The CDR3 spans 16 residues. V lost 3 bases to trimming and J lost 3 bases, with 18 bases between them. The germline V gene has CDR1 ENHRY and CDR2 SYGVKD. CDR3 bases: TGTGCCATCAGTGATCCGAAACTTGGACTGGACTACGAGCAGTACTTC. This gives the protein CAISDPKLGLDYEQYF.

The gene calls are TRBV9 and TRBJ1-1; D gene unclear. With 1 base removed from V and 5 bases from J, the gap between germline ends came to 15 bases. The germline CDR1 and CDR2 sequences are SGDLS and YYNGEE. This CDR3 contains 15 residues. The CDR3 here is CASSVSAEVETEAFF. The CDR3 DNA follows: TGTGCCAGCAGCGTATCGGCTGAGGTTGAAACTGAAGCTTTCTTT.

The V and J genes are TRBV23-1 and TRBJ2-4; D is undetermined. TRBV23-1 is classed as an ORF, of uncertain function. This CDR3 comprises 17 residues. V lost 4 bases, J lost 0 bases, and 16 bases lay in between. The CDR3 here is CASSPQMRSLAKNIQYF. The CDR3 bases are TGCGCCAGCAGTCCACAAATGAGGAGCCTAGCCAAAAACATTCAGTACTTC.

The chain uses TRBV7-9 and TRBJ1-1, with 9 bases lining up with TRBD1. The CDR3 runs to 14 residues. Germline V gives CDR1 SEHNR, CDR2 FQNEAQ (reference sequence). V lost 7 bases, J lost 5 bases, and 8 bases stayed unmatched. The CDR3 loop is CASTEDRGSTEAFF. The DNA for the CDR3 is TGTGCCAGCACCGAGGACAGGGGAAGTACTGAAGCTTTCTTT.

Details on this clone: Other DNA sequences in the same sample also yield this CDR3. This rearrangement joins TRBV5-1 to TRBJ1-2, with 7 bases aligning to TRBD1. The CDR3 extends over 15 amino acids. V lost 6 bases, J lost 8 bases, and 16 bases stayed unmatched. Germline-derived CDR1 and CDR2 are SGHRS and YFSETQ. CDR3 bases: TGCGCCAGCAAGGAAGAAACAGGGGTAGGGGGGGGCTACACCTTC. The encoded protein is CASKEETGVGGGYTF. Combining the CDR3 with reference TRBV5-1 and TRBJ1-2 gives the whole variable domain KAGVTQTPRYLIKTRGQQVTLSCSPISGHRSVSWYQQTPGQGLQFLFEYFSETQRNKGNFPGRFSGRQFSNSRSEMNVSTLELGDSALYLCASKEETGVGGGYTFGSGTRLTVV.

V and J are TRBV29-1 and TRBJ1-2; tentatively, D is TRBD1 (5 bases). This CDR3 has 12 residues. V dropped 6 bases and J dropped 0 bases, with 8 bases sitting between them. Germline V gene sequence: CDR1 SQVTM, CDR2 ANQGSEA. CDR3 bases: TGCAGCGTACAGGCTTCTAACTATGGCTACACCTTC. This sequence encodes CSVQASNYGYTF.

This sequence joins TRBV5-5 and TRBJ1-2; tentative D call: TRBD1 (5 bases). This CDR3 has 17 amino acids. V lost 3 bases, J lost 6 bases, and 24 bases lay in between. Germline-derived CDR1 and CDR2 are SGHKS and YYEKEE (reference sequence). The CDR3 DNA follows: TGTGCCAGCAGCTGGGGTGGGCTTGTCGGAGGGACGAATGGCTACACCTTC. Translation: CASSWGGLVGGTNGYTF.

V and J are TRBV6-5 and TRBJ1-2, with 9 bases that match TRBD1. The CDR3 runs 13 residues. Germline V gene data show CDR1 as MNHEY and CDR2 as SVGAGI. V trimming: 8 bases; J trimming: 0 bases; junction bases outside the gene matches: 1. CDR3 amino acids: CASGTGTNYGYTF. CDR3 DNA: TGTGCCAGCGGGACAGGGACTAACTATGGCTACACCTTC.

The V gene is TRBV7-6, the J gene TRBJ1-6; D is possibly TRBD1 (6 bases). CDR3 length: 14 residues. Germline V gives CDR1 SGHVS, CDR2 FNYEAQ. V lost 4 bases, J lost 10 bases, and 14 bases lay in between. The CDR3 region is CASSSDRSLSPLHF. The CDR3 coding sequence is TGTGCCAGCAGCTCGGACAGATCTTTGTCACCCCTCCACTTT.

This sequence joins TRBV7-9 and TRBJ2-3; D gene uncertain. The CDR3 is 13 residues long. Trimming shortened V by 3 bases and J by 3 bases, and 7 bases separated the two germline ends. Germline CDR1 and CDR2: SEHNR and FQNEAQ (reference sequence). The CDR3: CASSLYETDTQYF. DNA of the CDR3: TGTGCCAGCAGCTTGTATGAGACAGATACGCAGTATTTT.

DNA for the CDR3: TGTGCCAGTAGAGACAGAACCACGTATGGCTACACCTTC. It specifies CASRDRTTYGYTF. V is TRBV19 and J is TRBJ1-2; tentative D call: TRBD1 (5 bases). The germline CDR1 and CDR2 sequences are LNHDA and SQIVND (reference sequence). The germline V and J ends were trimmed by 6 bases and 5 bases, with 13 bases remaining between them. The CDR3 consists of 13 residues.

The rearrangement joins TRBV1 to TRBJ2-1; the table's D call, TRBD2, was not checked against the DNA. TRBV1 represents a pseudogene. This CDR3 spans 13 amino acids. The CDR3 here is CTSSRKGDNEQFF. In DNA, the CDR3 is TGCACCAGCAGCCGGAAGGGAGACAATGAGCAGTTCTTC.

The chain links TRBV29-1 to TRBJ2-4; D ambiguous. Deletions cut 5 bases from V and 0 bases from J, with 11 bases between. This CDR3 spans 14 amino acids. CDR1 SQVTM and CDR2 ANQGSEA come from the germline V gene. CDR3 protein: CSVRAQLAKNIQYF. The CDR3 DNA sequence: TGCAGCGTTCGTGCCCAACTAGCCAAAAACATTCAGTACTTC. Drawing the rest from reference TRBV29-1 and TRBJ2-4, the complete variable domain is SAVISQKPSRDICQRGTSLTIQCQVDSQVTMMFWYRQQPGQSLTLIATANQGSEATYESGFVIDKFPISRPNLTFSTLTVSNMSPEDSSIYLCSVRAQLAKNIQYFGAGTRLSVL.

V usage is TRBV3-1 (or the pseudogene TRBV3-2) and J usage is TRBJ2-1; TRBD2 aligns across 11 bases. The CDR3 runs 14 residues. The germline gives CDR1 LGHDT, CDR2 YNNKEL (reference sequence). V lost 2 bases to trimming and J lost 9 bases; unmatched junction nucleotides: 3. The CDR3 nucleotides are TGTGCCAGCAGCCAATATGGGACTAGCGGTGAGCAGTTCTTC. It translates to CASSQYGTSGEQFF.

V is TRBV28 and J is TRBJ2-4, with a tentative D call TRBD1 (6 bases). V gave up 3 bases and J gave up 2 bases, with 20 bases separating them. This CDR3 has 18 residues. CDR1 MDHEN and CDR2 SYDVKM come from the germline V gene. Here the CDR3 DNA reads TGTGCCAGCAGTTTTTCTAGCAGGGGTTCAGTATCCAAAAACATTCAGTACTTC. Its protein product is CASSFSSRGSVSKNIQYF.

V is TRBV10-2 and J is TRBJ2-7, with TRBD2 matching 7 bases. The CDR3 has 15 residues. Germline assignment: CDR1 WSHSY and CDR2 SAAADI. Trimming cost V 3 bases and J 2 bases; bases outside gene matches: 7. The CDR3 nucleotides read TGCGCCAGCAGTGAAGGGCAGGGAGGGCCCTACGAGCAGTACTTC. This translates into CASSEGQGGPYEQYF.

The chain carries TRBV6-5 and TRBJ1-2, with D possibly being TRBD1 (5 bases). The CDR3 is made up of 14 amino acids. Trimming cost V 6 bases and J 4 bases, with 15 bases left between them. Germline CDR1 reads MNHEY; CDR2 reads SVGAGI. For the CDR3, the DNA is TGTGCCAGCAGAAAGGGACTCTACAGCTATGGCTACACCTTC. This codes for CASRKGLYSYGYTF.

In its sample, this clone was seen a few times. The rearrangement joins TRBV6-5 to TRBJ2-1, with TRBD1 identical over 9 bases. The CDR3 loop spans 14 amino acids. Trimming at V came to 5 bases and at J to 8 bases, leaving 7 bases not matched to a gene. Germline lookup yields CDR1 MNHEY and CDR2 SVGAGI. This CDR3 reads CASSRDRVTDEQFF. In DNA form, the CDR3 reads TGTGCCAGCAGTAGGGACAGGGTAACCGATGAGCAGTTCTTC.

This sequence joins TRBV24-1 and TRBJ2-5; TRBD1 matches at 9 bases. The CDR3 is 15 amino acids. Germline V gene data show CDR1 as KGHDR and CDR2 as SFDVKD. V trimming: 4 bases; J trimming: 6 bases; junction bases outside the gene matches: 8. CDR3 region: CATSDSTGGGKTQYF. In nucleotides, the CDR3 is TGTGCCACCAGTGACTCAACAGGGGGCGGAAAGACCCAGTACTTC.

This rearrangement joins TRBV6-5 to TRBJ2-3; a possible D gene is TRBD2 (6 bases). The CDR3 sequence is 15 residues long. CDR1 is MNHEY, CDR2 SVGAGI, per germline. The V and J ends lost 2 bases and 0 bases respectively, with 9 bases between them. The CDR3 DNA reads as TGTGCCAGCAGTTACCTAGCGCGTAGCACAGATACGCAGTATTTT. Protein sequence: CASSYLARSTDTQYF.

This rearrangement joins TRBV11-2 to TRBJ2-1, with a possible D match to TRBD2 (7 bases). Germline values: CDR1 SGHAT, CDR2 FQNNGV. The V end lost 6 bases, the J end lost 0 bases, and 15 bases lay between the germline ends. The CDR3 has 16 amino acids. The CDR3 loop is CASRAEGGGSYNEQFF. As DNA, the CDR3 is TGTGCCAGCAGGGCCGAAGGGGGGGGCTCCTACAATGAGCAGTTCTTC.

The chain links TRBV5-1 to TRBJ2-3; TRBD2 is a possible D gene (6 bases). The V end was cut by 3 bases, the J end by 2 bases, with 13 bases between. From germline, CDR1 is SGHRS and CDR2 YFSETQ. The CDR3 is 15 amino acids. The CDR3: CASSWGVSFTDTQYF. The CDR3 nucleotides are TGCGCCAGCAGCTGGGGGGTATCCTTCACAGATACGCAGTATTTT. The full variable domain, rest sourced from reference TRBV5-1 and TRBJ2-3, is KAGVTQTPRYLIKTRGQQVTLSCSPISGHRSVSWYQQTPGQGLQFLFEYFSETQRNKGNFPGRFSGRQFSNSRSEMNVSTLELGDSALYLCASSWGVSFTDTQYFGPGTRLTVL.

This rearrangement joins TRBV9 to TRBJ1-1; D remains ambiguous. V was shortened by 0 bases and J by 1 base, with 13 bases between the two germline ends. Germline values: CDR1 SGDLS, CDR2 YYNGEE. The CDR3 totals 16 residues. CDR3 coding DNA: TGTGCCAGCAGCGTAGCTATTACGGGTGGGAACACTGAAGCTTTCTTT. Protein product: CASSVAITGGNTEAFF.

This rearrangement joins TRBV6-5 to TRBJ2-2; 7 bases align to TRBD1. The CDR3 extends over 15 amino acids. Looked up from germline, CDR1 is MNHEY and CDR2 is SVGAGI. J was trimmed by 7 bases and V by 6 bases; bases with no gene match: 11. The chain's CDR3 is CASRTPTGDGGELFF. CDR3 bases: TGTGCCAGCAGGACACCTACAGGGGATGGCGGGGAGCTGTTTTTT.

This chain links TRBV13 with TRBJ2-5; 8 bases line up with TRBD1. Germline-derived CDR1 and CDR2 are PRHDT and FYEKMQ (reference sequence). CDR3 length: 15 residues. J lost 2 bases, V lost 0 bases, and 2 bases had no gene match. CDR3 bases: TGTGCCAGCAGCTTAGGCAGGGGGCGGCAAGAGACCCAGTACTTC. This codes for CASSLGRGRQETQYF.

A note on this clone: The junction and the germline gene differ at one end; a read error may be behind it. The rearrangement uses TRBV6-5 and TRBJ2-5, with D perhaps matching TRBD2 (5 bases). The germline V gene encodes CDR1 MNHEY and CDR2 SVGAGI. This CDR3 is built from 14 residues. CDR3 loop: CASSYEPLREIQYF. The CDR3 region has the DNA TGTGCCAGCAGTTACGAGCCATTAAGGGAGATCCAGTACTTC.

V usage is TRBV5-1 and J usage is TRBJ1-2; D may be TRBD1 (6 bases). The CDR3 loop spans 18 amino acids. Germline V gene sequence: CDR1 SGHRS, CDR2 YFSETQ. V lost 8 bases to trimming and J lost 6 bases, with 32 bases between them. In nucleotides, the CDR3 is TGCGCCAGACCGCCCATTCACCGGGACAACCCTGTCGATAATGGCTACACCTTC. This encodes CARPPIHRDNPVDNGYTF.